This T cell receptor (beta chain) was identified during a study of blood T cell repertoires in COVID-19 (dated by TCRdb to about 2020). At the level of the whole study: Collaborator samples came from the United States, Italy and Spain and covered acute and convalescent phases of COVID-19. Samples came from the ongoing ImmuneRACE study (first 160 participants) plus 1,254 subjects from 6 global collaborators. A freely available public database, intended as a resource for researchers studying the immune response to SARS-CoV-2, is where the repertoires were released. A de-identified subject ID, COVID-19 status, age in years and sex were almost always included in the sample metadata. HLA class I and class II types, where available, came from metadata supplied by the sample provider rather than from assay-based typing. Subjects who had been exposed to COVID-19, were actively infected with it, or had recovered from it provided the deeply sampled blood TCRbeta repertoires that made up the dataset. The material from the prospective study consisted of cDNA or gDNA derived from T cells, B-cell-depleted T cells, or PBMCs. The study at large found these results: The amount of clinical and demographic metadata varied by source and participant and was provided uncurated.

Concerning this clone itself: No cognate antigen has been identified for it. The record has no base qualities; no much larger clone is one base away.

V is shortened by 6 bases, J by 7 bases, and the region joining them spans 18 bases. From the germline V gene, CDR1 is MNHEY and CDR2 is SVGAGI. There are 14 amino acids in the CDR3, from cysteine to phenylalanine inclusive. The kept DNA is CDR3 alone, 42 bases in frame from the first base. In Seattle, one collaborating source enrolled patients while the infection was active and tracked those patients longitudinally over the course of disease. The collaborating institutions used their own protocols to collect whole blood in K2EDTA tubes. Collaborator samples were shipped for TCRbeta analysis as frozen whole blood, isolated PBMCs, or DNA extracted from either sample type. TCRbeta CDR3 regions were amplified from genomic DNA using the immunoSEQ Assay, a bias-controlled multiplex PCR. Concerning the study's data processing: Within the assay, amplification of reference gene primers was used to estimate how many nucleated cells each sample contained. To quantify the absolute abundance of each unique TCRbeta CDR3 rearrangement, sequence reads were collapsed and filtered. For each sample, productive Simpson clonality was calculated as the square root of Simpson's diversity index over productive rearrangements. TCRdb took this table from immuneACCESS and kept in-frame rearrangements with V and J called. Such tables lack part of the clones; where checked against another copy, unresolved V genes explain under half of the gap, and the rest is unexplained. The V and J calls and clone size are taken from that table; D and trimming were inferred from the DNA. The sample profile shows under 150,000 clones; more than 70% of them were found once. Together, the top ten hold roughly 5% of the sample.

The receptor was derived from a woman aged 55-69 years with COVID-19, enrolled during active disease. The material sequenced was peripheral blood. The chain joins TRBV6-5 to TRBJ1-2, with an unclear D gene assignment. CDR3 reads: CASSPPEGGFGYTF. The sequenced DNA is TGTGCCAGCAGCCCACCAGAGGGTGGCTTTGGCTACACCTTC.